The sequence of this TCR beta chain was determined in a study of cytomegalovirus exposure and HLA in healthy donors. Trimming stripped 4 bases from V and 3 bases from J, with 14 bases between. Germline CDR1 is SGHDT and CDR2 is YYEEEE. The CDR3 has 14 amino acids. PCR amplification relied on 60 Vbeta primers (plus 13 Jbeta primers). Profiled with immunoSEQ multiplex PCR; TCRdb holds only in-frame clones, not every one. Here the sample spans around 130,000 clones, approximately 91% being singletons. The origin of this receptor is a woman aged 40 to 49 in good health and CMV-seronegative. The rearrangement uses TRBV5-6 and TRBJ2-7, with D perhaps TRBD2 (6 bases). Sequenced sample: PBMCs. In nucleotides, the CDR3 is TGTGCCAGCAGCCCACCCTGGGGGGACTACGAGCAGTACTTC. Its translation is CASSPPWGDYEQYF. Supplemented by reference TRBV5-6 and TRBJ2-7, the full variable domain reads DAGVTQSPTHLIKTRGQQVTLRCSPKSGHDTVSWYQQALGQGPQFIFQYYEEEERQRGNFPDRFSGHQFPNYSSELNVNALLLGDSALYLCASSPPWGDYEQYFGPGTRLTVT.